These T cell receptor beta chains were read from a single sample in a study of blood T cells in healthy people across ages. TCRdb called the 5' RACE reads again in MiXCR, with one record for every CDR3 protein. Of fewer than 900,000 distinct CDR3 sequences detected, roughly 41% appear once; the ten largest clones hold 20% to 25%. The sample taken for sequencing was blood. Source of these receptors: a woman aged 55-70 years in good health. Both conserved end residues are part of each CDR3. The D gene is left open where the match is weak. Size values are once, few and many counts, or a class for expanded clones, and some rows have none.

>.|.|TRBJ1-1|TRBV12-3/TRBV12-4
TGTGCCAGCAGTGACAACAGGGTGGGGAACACTGAAGCTTTCTTT
CASSDNRVGNTEAFF
>.|TRBD2|TRBJ2-3|TRBV5-1
TGCGCCAGCCTACGTCGCCCTACGCGGGGGGGCCAAGATGCGCAGTATTTT
CASLRRPTRGGQDAQYF
>.|TRBD1|TRBJ2-2|TRBV28
TGTGCCAGCAGTCCCCGGACAGGGGGCAGCGACGGGGAGCTGTTTTTT
CASSPRTGGSDGELFF
>few|.|TRBJ2-1|TRBV6-5
TGTGCCAGCAGTTACACCCGGGGCCCCTACAATGAGCAGTTCTTC
CASSYTRGPYNEQFF
>few|TRBD2|TRBJ2-7|TRBV14
TGTGCCAGCAGCACCGCCGGGACTATCTCCTACGAGCAGTACTTC
CASSTAGTISYEQYF
>few|TRBD1|TRBJ2-1|TRBV4-1
TGCGCCAGCAGCCAAATGGACAGGGGTAGGAATGAGCAGTTCTTC
CASSQMDRGRNEQFF
>.|TRBD2|TRBJ2-7|TRBV11-2
TGTGCCAGCAGCTTATCAATAGCGGGAGTGGGGCTCGAGCAGTACTTC
CASSLSIAGVGLEQYF
>.|.|TRBJ1-3|TRBV20-1
TGCAGTGCTGTTGACGGGACACTTTCTGGAAACACCATATATTTT
CSAVDGTLSGNTIYF
>few|.|TRBJ2-3|TRBV4-2
TGTGCCAGCACCCCCATCCAGGCATTCACAGATACGCAGTATTTT
CASTPIQAFTDTQYF
>.|TRBD1|TRBJ2-1|TRBV2
TGTGCCAGCAGTTTTACAGGGGGTCCCCCTAATGAGCAGTTCTTC
CASSFTGGPPNEQFF
>.|.|TRBJ1-6|TRBV9
TGTGCCAGCAGCCCCGGACCGATTAATTCACCCCTCCACTTT
CASSPGPINSPLHF
>.|.|TRBJ2-7|TRBV9
TGTGCCAGCAGCGTAGACCCGGTGGGGCGGTACGAGCAGTACTTC
CASSVDPVGRYEQYF
>.|TRBD2|TRBJ2-1|TRBV7-2
TGTGCCAGCAGCCCGAGAGCGGGGGATGCCTACAATGAGCAGTTCTTC
CASSPRAGDAYNEQFF
>few|TRBD2|TRBJ2-3|TRBV20-1
TGCAGTGCTTGGGACCTACTAGCGGGAGGCACAGATACGCAGTATTTT
CSAWDLLAGGTDTQYF
>.|TRBD1|TRBJ2-4|TRBV28
TGTGCCAGCAGTTTTCCAGGACAGGGCAAAAACATTCAGTACTTC
CASSFPGQGKNIQYF
>.|.|TRBJ2-6|TRBV7-3
TGTGCCAGCAGCCCCTTTGGTCGTAGGGCTGGTGGAGCCAACGTCCTGACTTTC
CASSPFGRRAGGANVLTF
>.|TRBD2|TRBJ2-1|TRBV20-1
TGCAGTGCTAGAGATAGCGGGAGTAAGCAGTTCTTC
CSARDSGSKQFF
>.|.|TRBJ1-6|TRBV20-1
TGCAGTGCTAGAGATCAGGGATTTTCCGCTTCACCCCTCCACTTT
CSARDQGFSASPLHF
>few|.|TRBJ2-4|TRBV21-1
TGTGCCAGCCTACCGGGACACGAGGGCAAAAACATTCAGTACTTC
CASLPGHEGKNIQYF
>.|.|TRBJ2-7|TRBV6-4
TGTGCCAGCAGTAACACAAGCTACGAGCAGTACTTC
CASSNTSYEQYF
>many|.|TRBJ2-4|TRBV29-1
TGCAGCGTAACCGGGACAAACATTCAGTACTTC
CSVTGTNIQYF
>few|.|TRBJ2-3|TRBV5-1
TGCGCCAGCAGCATCACCGGGACTTTCAGCACAGATACGCAGTATTTT
CASSITGTFSTDTQYF
>few|TRBD2|TRBJ2-7|TRBV7-2
TGTGCCAGCAGCCCAATAGCGGGGGCCTACGAGCAGTACTTC
CASSPIAGAYEQYF
>few|.|TRBJ2-1|TRBV7-2
TGTGCCAGCAGCGTAGCACAGCGGAGTGGGGGGTTCTTC
CASSVAQRSGGFF
>.|TRBD1|TRBJ1-5|TRBV20-1
TGCAGTGCTAGAGACAAGGACAGGGCTGCGCAGCCCCAGCATTTT
CSARDKDRAAQPQHF
>.|.|TRBJ1-4|TRBV9
TGTGCCAGCAGCGTAGGTGGCCCTTCGACTAATGAAGAACTGTTTTTT
CASSVGGPSTNEELFF
>.|.|TRBJ1-1|TRBV20-1
TGCAGTGCTAGGGAAGGGGGGGGAGGTTGGAACACTGAAGCTTTCTTT
CSAREGGGGWNTEAFF
>.|.|TRBJ2-4|TRBV18
TGTGCCAGCTCGCAAGCTAGACAGGAGGTCATTCAGTACTTC
CASSQARQEVIQYF
>.|.|TRBJ2-7|TRBV5-6
TGTGCCAGCAGCGAGGTTCGAGCGGGGACATCCTACGGGCAGTACTTC
CASSEVRAGTSYGQYF
>.|TRBD1|TRBJ1-2|TRBV6-5
TGTGCCAGCAGTCGGGACAGGGGGAACGATGGCTACACCTTC
CASSRDRGNDGYTF
>.|TRBD2|TRBJ2-7|TRBV7-9
TGTGCCAGCAGCTTAACCGGGACTAGGACCTACGAGCAGTACTTC
CASSLTGTRTYEQYF
>.|.|TRBJ2-3|TRBV24-1
TGTGCCACCTCAGGAGGGGATACGCAGTATTTT
CATSGGDTQYF
>.|TRBD1|TRBJ2-1|TRBV11-3
TGTGCCAGCAGCCCAGGACAGGGGCGCTCCTACAATGAGCAGTTCTTC
CASSPGQGRSYNEQFF
>.|.|TRBJ1-6|TRBV11-1
TGTGCCAGCAGCTGGCGACCGGACACAGTTAATTCACCCCTCCACTTT
CASSWRPDTVNSPLHF
>.|.|TRBJ2-2|TRBV6-2/TRBV6-3
TGTGCCAGCAGTTACTCGATTGGCAAACTCACCGGGGAGCTGTTTTTT
CASSYSIGKLTGELFF
>.|TRBD2|TRBJ2-3|TRBV7-2
TGTGCCAGCAGCTTAGTACGCTTAGGACGAGCGGGAGCAGATACGCAGTATTTT
CASSLVRLGRAGADTQYF
>.|TRBD2|TRBJ2-1|TRBV5-1
TGCGCCAGCAGCACCGGACTAGCTGAGATCTCCTACAATGAGCAGTTCTTC
CASSTGLAEISYNEQFF
>few|.|TRBJ2-2|TRBV7-9
TGTGCCAGCAGCTCCCTACGGAACACCGGGGAGCTGTTTTTT
CASSSLRNTGELFF
>few|TRBD2|TRBJ2-7|TRBV14
TGTGCCAGCAGCCAAGATGCGGGGGGCGAGCAGTACTTC
CASSQDAGGEQYF
>.|.|TRBJ2-7|TRBV29-1
TGCAGCGTTGGTGGGGCTGTCAGCTCCTACAATGAGCAGTACTTC
CSVGGAVSSYNEQYF
>.|.|TRBJ1-5|TRBV12-3/TRBV12-4
TGTGCCAGCAGTTTAGCGTCCCCTTATCAGCCCCAGCATTTT
CASSLASPYQPQHF
>many|TRBD1|TRBJ2-3|TRBV5-1
TGCGCCAGCAGCTTGGCCCGACAGGGGACATCTAGCACAGATACGCAGTATTTT
CASSLARQGTSSTDTQYF
>few|.|TRBJ2-1|TRBV6-2/TRBV6-3
TGTGCCAGCAGTTACGGGACTCATGAGCAGTTCTTC
CASSYGTHEQFF
>.|.|TRBJ2-1|TRBV19
TGTGCCAGTACCGCCTATACCGATGAGCAGTTCTTC
CASTAYTDEQFF
>few|TRBD2|TRBJ2-3|TRBV7-2
TGTGCCAGCAGCTTAAGTGGGGCGCTAGCGGCTAGCACAGATACGCAGTATTTT
CASSLSGALAASTDTQYF